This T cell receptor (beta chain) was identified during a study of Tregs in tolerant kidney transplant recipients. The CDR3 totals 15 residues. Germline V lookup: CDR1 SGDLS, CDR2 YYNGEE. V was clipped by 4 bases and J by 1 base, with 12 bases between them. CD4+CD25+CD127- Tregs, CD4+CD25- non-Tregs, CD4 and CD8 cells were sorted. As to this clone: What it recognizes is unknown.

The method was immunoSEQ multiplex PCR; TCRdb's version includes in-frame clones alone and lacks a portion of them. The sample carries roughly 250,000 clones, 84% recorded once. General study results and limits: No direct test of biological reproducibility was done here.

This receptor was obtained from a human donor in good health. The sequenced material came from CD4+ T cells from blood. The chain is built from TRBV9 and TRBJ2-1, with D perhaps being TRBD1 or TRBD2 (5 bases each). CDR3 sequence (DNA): TGTGCCAGCAGCCAGGGACCGACTTCCTACAATGAGCAGTTCTTC. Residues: CASSQGPTSYNEQFF.